Below, 7 T cell receptor beta chains from the same sample are listed, as sequenced in a study of CD8 T cells in Susac syndrome. cDNA came from roughly 0.47 to 1 ug RNA primed by random hexamers. TCRdb re-analysed the immunoSEQ multiplex PCR reads in MiXCR, keeping a single row per CDR3 protein. The sample holds over 350,000 distinct CDR3 sequences, more than 80% seen once. Sequenced material: CD8+ T cells from PBMCs. Receptor source: a human donor with multiple sclerosis.

This clonotype is a singleton in its sample. This chain joins TRBV19 and TRBJ1-2; 8 positions agree with TRBD1. After removal of 6 bases from V and 4 bases from J, the junction contained 4 bases not matched to a gene. The CDR3 extends over 13 amino acids. In germline, CDR1 is LNHDA, CDR2 SQIVND (reference sequence). The CDR3 DNA reads TGTGCCAGTAGCCACAGGGGGGTCTATGGCTACACCTTC. Translating it yields CASSHRGVYGYTF.

The V and J genes are TRBV27 and TRBJ2-1; TRBD1 matches at 10 bases. V was clipped by 3 bases and J by 6 bases; unmatched bases: 5. Germline V CDR1 and CDR2: MNHEY, SMNVEV (reference sequence). The CDR3 spans 15 residues. The CDR3 spells CASSLGTGEVNEQFF. The CDR3 coding sequence is TGTGCCAGCAGTTTGGGGACAGGGGAGGTCAATGAGCAGTTCTTC.

The J gene is TRBJ2-7, the V gene TRBV4-1; D might be TRBD1 or TRBD2, each matching 5 bases. CDR3 length: 13 residues. Germline CDR1 and CDR2: MGHRA and YSYEKL. V lost 3 bases, J lost 6 bases, and 12 bases lay in between. CDR3 protein: CASSQESGGEQYF. The CDR3, as DNA: TGCGCCAGCAGCCAGGAGAGTGGGGGCGAGCAGTACTTC.

J is TRBJ2-1 and V is TRBV12-3 or TRBV12-4; 8 bases line up with TRBD2. The CDR3 consists of 18 residues. Trimming removed 10 bases from V and 3 bases from J; junction bases left unmatched: 20. The CDR3 region is CATLGVRRGVTDYNEQFF. CDR3 bases: TGTGCCACCCTGGGGGTTAGGCGGGGGGTGACTGACTACAATGAGCAGTTCTTC.

The chain recombines TRBV28 with TRBJ2-7; D gene ambiguous. The CDR3 covers 14 residues. Trimming took off 5 bases at V and 0 bases at J, with 11 bases between the two ends. Germline V lookup: CDR1 MDHEN, CDR2 SYDVKM. The CDR3 is CASSPTVSSYEQYF. The DNA of the CDR3 is TGTGCCAGCAGTCCCACAGTGAGCTCCTACGAGCAGTACTTC.

The chain carries TRBV11-2 and TRBJ1-5, with D unclear. This CDR3 region has 15 residues. Trimming took 1 base from V and 1 from J, leaving 8 bases between them. Germline lookup yields CDR1 SGHAT and CDR2 FQNNGV. CDR3 residues: CASSLAPGSNQPQHF. The CDR3 nucleotides read TGTGCCAGCAGCTTAGCGCCCGGAAGCAATCAGCCCCAGCATTTT.

This chain uses TRBV5-4 with TRBJ2-1, with 10 bases aligning to TRBD2. Germline CDR1 and CDR2: SGHNT and YYREEE (reference sequence). V trimming: 0 bases; J trimming: 10 bases; junction bases outside the gene matches: 4. CDR3 size: 14 residues. CDR3 loop: CASSLVAGGDEQFF. The CDR3 DNA reads TGTGCCAGCAGCTTGGTAGCGGGAGGAGACGAGCAGTTCTTC.